The source of this T cell receptor beta chain is a study of shared clonotypes between healthy human individuals. Findings of the study overall: Represented genetic and exposure-history diversity was restricted by having few donors.

Turning to this clone: Its specificity is not known.

Donors had no recently reported acute infections or vaccinations and were HIV-negative. Samples underwent the assay at deep level. Data came from immunoSEQ multiplex PCR; TCRdb stores just in-frame clones and leaves some out. The sample yields more than 850,000 clones, 75% to 85% seen once. This receptor was obtained from a man in his late teens or twenties in good health. Some clones in this sample may be carry-over from other donors' samples. Sequenced material: memory CD4+ T cells from PBMCs. Subset: CD45RA-negative fraction.

DNA for the CDR3: TGTGCCAGCAGCAAAACAGGGGGCTCCTACAATGAGCAGTTCTTC. Encoded protein: CASSKTGGSYNEQFF. The chain combines TRBV25-1 with TRBJ2-1, with 8 bases that match TRBD1. This CDR3 contains 15 residues. Germline assignment: CDR1 MGHDK and CDR2 SYGVNS. Losses at the gene ends were 6 bases for V and 0 bases for J; bases not matched to a gene: 4.